This is a list of T cell receptor beta chains from one sample in a study of T cells in tuberculosis. Data came from immunoSEQ multiplex PCR; TCRdb stores just in-frame clones and leaves some out. This sample yields 30,000 or so clones, of which around 95% are seen a single time; 2% to 3% belongs to the top ten. The specimen was PBMCs. The receptors stem from a donor between 10 and 29 years old with latent tuberculosis or without tuberculosis infection. Both conserved end residues are part of each CDR3. The order of the fields is D gene, J gene, V gene, CDR3 protein, CDR3 DNA. The D gene is left open where the match is weak.

D: TRBD1; J: TRBJ2-5; V: TRBV5-4; CDR3: CASSLQGAEETQYF; DNA: TGTGCCAGCAGCTTACAGGGGGCGGAAGAGACCCAGTACTTC
D: TRBD1; J: TRBJ1-1; V: TRBV5-4; CDR3: CASSLAGTVNTEAFF; DNA: TGTGCCAGCAGCTTGGCCGGGACAGTGAACACTGAAGCTTTCTTT
D: TRBD1; J: TRBJ1-5; V: TRBV10-1; CDR3: CASSAPGGSNQPQHF; DNA: TGCGCCAGCAGTGCACCAGGGGGTAGCAATCAGCCCCAGCATTTT
D: TRBD1; J: TRBJ1-2; V: TRBV4-1; CDR3: CASSQGVTGDYGYTF; DNA: TGCGCCAGCAGCCAAGGGGTGACAGGGGACTATGGCTACACCTTC
D: TRBD1; J: TRBJ1-5; V: TRBV27; CDR3: CASSTNRGGQPQHF; DNA: TGTGCCAGCAGCACCAACAGGGGTGGGCAGCCCCAGCATTTT
D: TRBD1; J: TRBJ1-1; V: TRBV6-5; CDR3: CASSYSNRGEAFF; DNA: TGTGCCAGCAGTTACTCGAACAGGGGGGAAGCTTTCTTT
D: TRBD1; J: TRBJ2-3; V: TRBV9; CDR3: CASSGTTGFTTDTQYF; DNA: TGTGCCAGCAGCGGTACGACAGGGTTTACAACAGATACGCAGTATTTT
D: -; J: TRBJ1-1; V: TRBV30; CDR3: CAWSATGGGPLNTEAFF; DNA: TGTGCCTGGAGTGCGACGGGAGGGGGGCCCTTGAACACTGAAGCTTTCTTT
D: TRBD1; J: TRBJ2-5; V: TRBV10-1; CDR3: CASSETGVGETQYF; DNA: TGCGCCAGCAGTGAGACAGGGGTGGGGGAGACCCAGTACTTC
D: -; J: TRBJ2-2; V: TRBV5-1; CDR3: CASSLVQGNTGELFF; DNA: TGCGCCAGCAGCTTGGTACAGGGTAACACCGGGGAGCTGTTTTTT
D: TRBD1; J: TRBJ1-2; V: TRBV2; CDR3: CASSGSRTGVNYGYTF; DNA: TGTGCCAGCAGTGGTAGCCGGACAGGGGTTAACTATGGCTACACCTTC
D: -; J: TRBJ2-7; V: TRBV9; CDR3: CASSALTDYEQYF; DNA: TGTGCCAGCAGCGCCCTTACAGACTACGAGCAGTACTTC
D: -; J: TRBJ2-5; V: TRBV5-1; CDR3: CASSDLDWEQETQYF; DNA: TGCGCCAGCAGCGACTTGGACTGGGAACAAGAGACCCAGTACTTC
D: TRBD2; J: TRBJ2-3; V: TRBV7-7; CDR3: CASSMGTSGRFTDTQYF; DNA: TGTGCTAGCAGCATGGGGACTAGCGGGAGGTTCACAGATACGCAGTATTTT
D: -; J: TRBJ2-7; V: TRBV14; CDR3: CASSRTYSLGTPPWEQYF; DNA: TGTGCCAGCAGCCGTACATACTCCCTAGGTACCCCTCCTTGGGAGCAGTACTTC